This T cell receptor beta chain was profiled in a study of patients and donors after allogeneic stem cell transplantation. The CDR3 has 15 residues. Per the germline V gene, CDR1 is SGHTA and CDR2 is FQGNSA. The V gene lost 2 bases and the J gene lost 4 bases, with 12 bases spanning the gap. In this sample, this clonotype turned up a few times. Each CDR3 protein is one row after TCRdb ran MiXCR on the RT-PCR reads. This sample yields about 110,000 distinct CDR3 sequences, of which roughly 37% are seen a single time; 27% belongs to the top ten. The chain couples TRBV7-2 to TRBJ2-1, with D possibly matching TRBD2 (5 bases). Sequencing was performed on blood, either unsorted or a sorted T cell fraction (not recorded which). This receptor was identified in a human donor who was either an allogeneic HSCT recipient or a stem cell or donor lymphocyte infusion donor (not recorded which). It is not recorded whose cells these are; they may come from a transplant donor. For the CDR3, the DNA is TGTGCCAGCAGCTTAAGGACTCGTCTTTACAATGAGCAGTTCTTC. It encodes CASSLRTRLYNEQFF.